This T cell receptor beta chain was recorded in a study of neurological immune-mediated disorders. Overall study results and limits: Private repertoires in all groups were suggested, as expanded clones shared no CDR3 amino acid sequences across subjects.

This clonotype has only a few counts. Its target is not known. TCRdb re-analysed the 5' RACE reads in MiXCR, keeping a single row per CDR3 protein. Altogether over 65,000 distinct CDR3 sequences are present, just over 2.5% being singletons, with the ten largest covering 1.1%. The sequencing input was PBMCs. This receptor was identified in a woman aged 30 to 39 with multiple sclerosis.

The CDR3 loop is CASSPRSHEQYF. The CDR3 DNA follows: TGTGCCAGCAGCCCTCGGTCCCACGAGCAGTACTTC. The genes are TRBV11-3 and TRBJ2-7; D is unresolved. The V end was cut by 5 bases, the J end by 5 bases, with 10 bases between. CDR1 and CDR2 from the germline V gene are SGHNT and YENEEA. This CDR3 is 12 amino acids long.